This T cell receptor beta chain was retrieved from a study of T-cell reconstitution after alpha-beta-depleted transplantation in children. General observations from the study: Several hundred expanded graft clones reportedly were the source of alpha-beta T cells about two months after transplant. A year had passed since transplant, and T-cell counts and diversity by then came mostly from newly produced T cells. The high TCRbeta diversity at day 60 in some patients came from surviving recipient T cells and thymic progenitors.

Per the germline V gene, CDR1 is MDHEN and CDR2 is SYDVKM. The V and J ends lost 3 bases and 5 bases, in that order; junction bases with no gene match: 8. This CDR3 has 15 residues. A note on this clonotype: As yet, its antigen is unknown.

A TCRbeta library incorporating unique molecular identifiers was prepared. One entry per CDR3 protein results from TCRdb running MiXCR on the PCR reads. The table has almost 500,000 distinct CDR3 sequences, roughly a tenth seen once. Specimen: PBMCs, collected before TCRalphabeta/CD19-depleted stem cell transplant. This receptor was identified in a child aged 2-15 years with inherited bone marrow failure, due to receive a stem cell transplant. This rearrangement joins TRBV28 to TRBJ1-1, with TRBD1 matching over 8 bases. CDR3 residues: CASSFLDRARTEAFF. DNA of the CDR3: TGTGCCAGCAGTTTCTTGGACAGGGCTCGAACTGAAGCTTTCTTT. Looking up the rest from reference TRBV28 and TRBJ1-1 gives the full variable domain: DVKVTQSSRYLVKRTGEKVFLECVQDMDHENMFWYRQDPGLGLRLIYFSYDVKMKEKGDIPEGYSVSREKKERFSLILESASTNQTSMYLCASSFLDRARTEAFFGQGTRLTVV.